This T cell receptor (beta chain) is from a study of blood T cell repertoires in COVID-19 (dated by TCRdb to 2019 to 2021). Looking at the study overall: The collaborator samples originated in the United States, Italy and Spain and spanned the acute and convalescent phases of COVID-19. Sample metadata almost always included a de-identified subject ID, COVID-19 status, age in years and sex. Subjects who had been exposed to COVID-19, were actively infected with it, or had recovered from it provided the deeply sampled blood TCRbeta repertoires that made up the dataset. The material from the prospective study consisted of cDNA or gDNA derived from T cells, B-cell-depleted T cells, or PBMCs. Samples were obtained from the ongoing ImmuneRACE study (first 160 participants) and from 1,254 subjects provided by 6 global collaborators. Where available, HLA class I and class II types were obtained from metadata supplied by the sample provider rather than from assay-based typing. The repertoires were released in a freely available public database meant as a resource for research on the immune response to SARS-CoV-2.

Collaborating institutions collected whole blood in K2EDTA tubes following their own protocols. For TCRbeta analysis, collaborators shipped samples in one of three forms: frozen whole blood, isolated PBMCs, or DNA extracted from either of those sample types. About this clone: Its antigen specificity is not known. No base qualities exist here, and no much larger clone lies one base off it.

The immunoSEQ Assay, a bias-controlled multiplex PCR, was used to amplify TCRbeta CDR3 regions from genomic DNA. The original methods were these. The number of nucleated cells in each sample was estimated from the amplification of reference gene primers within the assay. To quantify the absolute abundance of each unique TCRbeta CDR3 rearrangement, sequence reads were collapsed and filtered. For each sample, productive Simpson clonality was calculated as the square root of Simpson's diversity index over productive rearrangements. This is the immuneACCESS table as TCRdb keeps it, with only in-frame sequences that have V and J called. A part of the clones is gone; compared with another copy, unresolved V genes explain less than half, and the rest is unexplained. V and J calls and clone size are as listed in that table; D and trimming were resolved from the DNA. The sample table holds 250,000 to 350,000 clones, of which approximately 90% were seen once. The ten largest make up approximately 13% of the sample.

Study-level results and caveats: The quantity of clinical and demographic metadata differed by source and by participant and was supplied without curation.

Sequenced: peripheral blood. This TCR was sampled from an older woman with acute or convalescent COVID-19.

The bases read TGTGCCAGCAGTTTCAAGAGGCAGGCGGGTCGCGACGAGCAGTACTTC. Protein translation: CASSFKRQAGRDEQYF. The rearranged chain carries TRBV6-2 or TRBV6-3 and TRBJ2-7; a tentative D call is TRBD2 (5 bases match). The germline ends are 21 bases apart after V is trimmed by 4 bases and J by 5 bases. The germline V gene encodes CDR1 MNHEY and CDR2 SVGEGT. The CDR3 holds 16 amino acids from the cysteine to the phenylalanine. Only CDR3 DNA is held: 48 bases, read in frame from base 1.